This is a list of T cell receptor beta chains from one sample in a study of shared clonotypes between healthy human individuals. Measured with immunoSEQ multiplex PCR; TCRdb has only the in-frame clones, and not every one. The table lists about 490,000 clones, roughly four fifths of them singletons. The sequenced sample was PBMCs. These receptors all come from a woman aged 40 to 50 in good health. Some clones in this sample may be carry-over from other donors' samples. Both conserved end residues are part of each CDR3. D genes are given only for firm matches. The size entry is marked missing in some rows and otherwise reads once, few, many or a size class.

v_gene: TRBV7-2; abundance: -; len: 15; j_gene: TRBJ2-3; d_gene: -; CDR3nt: TGTGCCAGCAGCTTAGGAGGGACTAGCACAGATACGCAGTATTTT; CDR3aa: CASSLGGTSTDTQYF
v_gene: TRBV21-1; abundance: -; len: 15; j_gene: TRBJ1-2; d_gene: -; CDR3nt: TGTGCCAGCAGCTTCCAACCCGGGCCTCGATATGGCTACACCTTC; CDR3aa: CASSFQPGPRYGYTF
v_gene: TRBV28; abundance: few; len: 14; j_gene: TRBJ2-7; d_gene: -; CDR3nt: TGTGCCAGCATTCTTCAGGACAGTTCCTACGAGCAGTACTTC; CDR3aa: CASILQDSSYEQYF
v_gene: TRBV4-2; abundance: -; len: 13; j_gene: TRBJ2-3; d_gene: -; CDR3nt: TGTGCCAGCAGCCAAGGGGGACGAGATACGCAGTATTTT; CDR3aa: CASSQGGRDTQYF
v_gene: TRBV7-2; abundance: -; len: 17; j_gene: TRBJ2-2; d_gene: TRBD1; CDR3nt: TGTGCCAGCAGCTTGGGGGACAGGGGTTCTAACACCGGGGAGCTGTTTTTT; CDR3aa: CASSLGDRGSNTGELFF
v_gene: TRBV18; abundance: -; len: 14; j_gene: TRBJ1-1; d_gene: -; CDR3nt: TGTGCCAGCTCACCCGCAAGGTTGAACACTGAAGCTTTCTTT; CDR3aa: CASSPARLNTEAFF
v_gene: TRBV5-1; abundance: -; len: 15; j_gene: TRBJ1-1; d_gene: -; CDR3nt: TGCGCCAGCAGCATAACAGGGCGCGGGGACACTGAAGCTTTCTTT; CDR3aa: CASSITGRGDTEAFF
v_gene: TRBV2; abundance: once; len: 15; j_gene: TRBJ2-7; d_gene: -; CDR3nt: TGTGCCAGCACCCCCCTATTAATTATTTCCTACGAGCAGTACTTC; CDR3aa: CASTPLLIISYEQYF
v_gene: TRBV21-1; abundance: -; len: 14; j_gene: TRBJ2-3; d_gene: -; CDR3nt: TGTGCCAGCAGCAAATGCTGTGAAACAGATACGCAGTATTTT; CDR3aa: CASSKCCETDTQYF
v_gene: TRBV10-2; abundance: -; len: 13; j_gene: TRBJ1-1; d_gene: -; CDR3nt: TGCGCCAGCAGCAGCCAATCGAACACTGAAGCTTTCTTT; CDR3aa: CASSSQSNTEAFF
v_gene: TRBV11-2; abundance: -; len: 15; j_gene: TRBJ2-1; d_gene: TRBD2; CDR3nt: TGTGCCAGCAGCTTAGGGACTTTCGCCGGGGGGGAGCAGTTCTTC; CDR3aa: CASSLGTFAGGEQFF
v_gene: TRBV15; abundance: -; len: 13; j_gene: TRBJ2-1; d_gene: TRBD1; CDR3nt: TGTGCCACCAGCCTGGACAGGAACAATGAGCAGTTCTTC; CDR3aa: CATSLDRNNEQFF
v_gene: TRBV30; abundance: -; len: 12; j_gene: TRBJ2-1; d_gene: -; CDR3nt: TGTGCCTCCGATCGAGGGAGCAGTGAGCAGTTCTTC; CDR3aa: CASDRGSSEQFF
v_gene: TRBV30; abundance: -; len: 15; j_gene: TRBJ1-4; d_gene: TRBD1; CDR3nt: TGTGCCTGGAGTGCACGGACAGGGGGCCGGGAAAAACTGTTTTTT; CDR3aa: CAWSARTGGREKLFF
v_gene: TRBV5-1; abundance: few; len: 14; j_gene: TRBJ2-7; d_gene: TRBD2; CDR3nt: TGCGCCAGCAGCTTGGTTCTAGCGGGAGACGAGCAGTACTTC; CDR3aa: CASSLVLAGDEQYF
v_gene: TRBV7-3; abundance: -; len: 17; j_gene: TRBJ2-1; d_gene: TRBD2; CDR3nt: TGTGCCAGCAGCTTAGGGGTAGCGGGAGGAGTTGTTAATGAGCAGTTCTTC; CDR3aa: CASSLGVAGGVVNEQFF